Reported below is one T cell receptor beta chain. Its antigen remains unknown. Germline assignment: CDR1 LGHNA and CDR2 YNFKEQ. The CDR3 spans 15 residues. Trimming removed 0 bases from V and 3 bases from J, with 9 bases in between. Some clones are missing from TCRdb's copy, which holds only in-frame ones; the method was immunoSEQ multiplex PCR. Counted here are approximately 120,000 clones, 88% occurring once; the ten biggest clones make up 4.4%. The data were taken from a study of T cell responses to AZD1222 COVID-19 vaccine. Study outcomes and limitations: Vaccination with two AZD1222 doses was followed by a rise in Spike-specific TCR breadth and depth. The donors showed a predominance of white British ancestry and of females, with possible underestimation of clonal diversity. Along spike, vaccine-associated CD4 TCRs were found throughout, with dominance at 160-218 and 743-854. Epitopes outside B.1.351 and B.1.1.7 mutated regions reportedly drew nearly half of spike TCRs.

This clonotype originated in an adult in good health. The sample in question was peripheral blood, obtained on day 0 of AZD1222 vaccination. The chain carries TRBV4-2 and TRBJ2-1; the D gene could be TRBD1 or TRBD2 (6 bases each). CDR3 DNA sequence: TGTGCCAGCAGCCAAGAGAGGGGGGACTACAATGAGCAGTTCTTC. Amino acids: CASSQERGDYNEQFF.